A single sample gave rise to the 21 T cell receptor beta chains below, sequenced in a study of blood T cell repertoires in COVID-19 (dated by TCRdb to the early 2020s). Library construction relied on the immunoSEQ multiplex PCR assay. Here the immuneACCESS table is served through TCRdb, limited to in-frame sequences with V and J called. Missing clones are a known gap in these copies; in checked studies unresolved V genes cover under half, and the rest lacks a known reason. Within this sample are approximately 170,000 clones, with approximately 81% of them counted one time only. Approximately 15% of the sample goes to the ten largest clones. The specimen was peripheral blood. These receptors were collected from a woman in her seventies with COVID-19, enrolled during active disease.

This clone was counted once. V is TRBV5-6 and J is TRBJ2-1; no reliable D call. This CDR3 is built from 11 residues. The germline V gene has CDR1 SGHDT and CDR2 YYEEEE. V dropped 7 bases and J dropped 4 bases, with 6 bases sitting between them. In DNA form, the CDR3 reads TGTGCCAGCTTACTTTACAATGAGCAGTTCTTC. It is translated as CASLLYNEQFF.

The chain employs TRBV24-1 and TRBJ2-7, with 7 bases lining up with TRBD2. The CDR3 is 15 amino acids. Losses at the gene ends were 4 bases for V and 0 bases for J; bases not matched to a gene: 5. The germline V gene has CDR1 KGHDR and CDR2 SFDVKD. This CDR3 is CATSESGLFSYEQYF. In DNA, the CDR3 is TGTGCCACCAGTGAGTCGGGACTATTCTCCTACGAGCAGTACTTC.

This rearrangement joins TRBV7-2 to TRBJ1-2; no firm D call. CDR1 and CDR2 (germline): SGHTA, FQGNSA. Trimming took 5 bases from V and 3 from J, leaving 19 bases between them. This CDR3 is 16 amino acids long. The CDR3, as DNA: TGTGCCAGCAGCAAGGTAGTAGGGCGGGCGGACTATGGCTACACCTTC. Translated, it gives CASSKVVGRADYGYTF.

The J gene is TRBJ1-2, the V gene TRBV28; possible D gene TRBD1, 6 bases. The CDR3 totals 14 residues. Germline CDR1 reads MDHEN; CDR2 reads SYDVKM. Trimming pared 5 bases from V and 6 bases from J, leaving 16 bases between. In nucleotides, the CDR3 is TGTGCCAGCAGTCTTAGGGGGAATTCCCATGGCTACACCTTC. It yields the protein CASSLRGNSHGYTF.

The CDR3 region is CASSLDPGSYEQYV. For the CDR3, the DNA is TGCGCCAGCAGCTTGGATCCAGGCTCCTACGAGCAGTACGTC. The V gene is TRBV5-1, the J gene TRBJ2-7; D unresolved. The CDR3 runs to 14 residues. V was trimmed by 0 bases and J by 0 bases, leaving 7 bases between them. Germline-derived CDR1 and CDR2 are SGHRS and YFSETQ.

The rearrangement links TRBV5-1 to TRBJ2-1; D may be TRBD2 (6 bases). Germline V gene sequence: CDR1 SGHRS, CDR2 YFSETQ. V was shortened by 0 bases and J by 9 bases, with 13 bases between the two germline ends. This CDR3 has 14 residues. The CDR3 region has the DNA TGCGCCAGCAGCTTGGGGGAGGACTCAAGTGAGCAGTTCTTC. As protein: CASSLGEDSSEQFF.

This clone was detected a few times. The rearrangement joins TRBV11-2 to TRBJ2-2; weak D call: TRBD2 (5 bases). Trimming shortened V by 5 bases and J by 4 bases, and 11 bases separated the two germline ends. Germline values: CDR1 SGHAT, CDR2 FQNNGV. CDR3 length equals 14 residues. The CDR3 here is CASSLSEVTGELFF. The DNA of the CDR3 is TGTGCCAGCAGCCTCTCGGAGGTCACCGGGGAGCTGTTTTTT.

The gene calls are TRBV27 and TRBJ1-1, with a tentative D call TRBD1 (6 bases). V was pared by 5 bases and J by 4 bases, with 26 bases between. In germline, CDR1 is MNHEY, CDR2 SMNVEV (reference sequence). There are 18 residues in the CDR3. The CDR3, as DNA: TGTGCCAGCAGTGCAACCCTACAGGGTATGCCGATGGTCACTGAAGCTTTCTTT. This sequence encodes CASSATLQGMPMVTEAFF.

J is TRBJ2-5 and V is TRBV10-1; perhaps TRBD2 as D (5 bases). The germline V gene has CDR1 WNHNN and CDR2 SYGVQD (reference sequence). The CDR3 runs 16 residues. V was shortened by 8 bases and J by 4 bases, with 23 bases between the two germline ends. CDR3 region: CASFAFEGCYRETQYF. Written as DNA, the CDR3 is TGCGCCAGCTTCGCCTTCGAGGGATGTTATCGAGAGACCCAGTACTTC.

The chain joins TRBV11-2 to TRBJ2-1, with 7 bases that match TRBD2. Unmatched junction bases numbered 18, after V lost 5 bases and J lost 8 bases. CDR3 size: 17 residues. Per germline, CDR1 SGHAT and CDR2 FQNNGV. CDR3 coding DNA: TGTGCCAGCAGCCGAGAACTTGGGAGGGGAAGGAAGGATGAGCAGTTCTTC. Translating it yields CASSRELGRGRKDEQFF.

This clone has a single count. The gene calls are TRBV5-1 and TRBJ2-5, with TRBD2 matching 16 bases. The length of the CDR3 is 14 residues. The V gene end was trimmed by 7 bases and the J gene end by 4 bases; junction bases not matched to a gene: 1. From germline, CDR1 is SGHRS and CDR2 YFSETQ. The CDR3 reads CASGTSGGGETQYF. The CDR3 DNA follows: TGCGCCAGCGGGACTAGCGGGGGGGGAGAGACCCAGTACTTC.

The J gene is TRBJ2-3, the V gene TRBV3-1 (or the pseudogene TRBV3-2); 11 bases line up with TRBD2. J gave up 4 bases and V 9 bases, and 6 bases lay outside the gene matches. This CDR3 comprises 14 residues. The germline CDR1 and CDR2 sequences are LGHDT and YNNKEL (reference sequence). CDR3 sequence: CASYLAGGSDTQYF. The CDR3 nucleotides read TGTGCCAGTTACCTAGCGGGAGGTTCAGATACGCAGTATTTT.

As DNA, the CDR3 is TGTGCCAGCAGCTTTTTAGACAGCATGAACACTGAAGCTTTCTTT. It specifies CASSFLDSMNTEAFF. This chain links TRBV7-9 with TRBJ1-1; TRBD1 is a possible D gene (5 bases). Germline values: CDR1 SEHNR, CDR2 FQNEAQ (reference sequence). CDR3 length equals 15 residues. Trimming cost V 3 bases and J 0 bases, with 11 bases left between them.

The CDR3, as DNA: TGTGCCAGCAGCGCGGGACGGAACACTGAAGCTTTCTTT. It codes for CASSAGRNTEAFF. The chain uses TRBV7-8 and TRBJ1-1; a weak D match, TRBD1 (5 bases). The V gene lost 5 bases and the J gene lost 1 base, with 8 bases spanning the gap. The CDR3 consists of 13 residues. Germline CDR1 reads SGHVS; CDR2 reads FQNEAQ.

This clone was observed once. The chain recombines TRBV10-3 with TRBJ1-1; D not resolved. From germline, CDR1 is ENHRY and CDR2 SYGVKD. V dropped 8 bases and J dropped 5 bases, with 12 bases sitting between them. This CDR3 has 12 amino acids. DNA for the CDR3: TGTGCCATCGGATCGGGAGGGACTGAAGCTTTCTTT. It specifies CAIGSGGTEAFF.

The gene calls are TRBV3-1 (or the pseudogene TRBV3-2) and TRBJ2-3, with D possibly TRBD2 on 5 matching bases. V was clipped by 4 bases and J by 6 bases, with 5 bases between them. Germline V gene sequence: CDR1 LGHDT, CDR2 YNNKEL (reference sequence). This CDR3 contains 11 residues. DNA of the CDR3: TGTGCCAGCAGCCCGGGGGATACGCAGTATTTT. Its translation: CASSPGDTQYF.

This sequence joins TRBV2 and TRBJ1-1; TRBD1 might be the D (6 bases). The CDR3 length is 14 residues. CDR1 and CDR2 from the germline V gene are SNHLY and FYNNEI. The V and J ends lost 6 bases and 4 bases respectively, with 15 bases between them. The CDR3 region has the DNA TGTGCCAGCAGCGGACAGAGGGTGGGCACTGAAGCTTTCTTT. It is translated as CASSGQRVGTEAFF. The variable domain in full, with the rest retrieved from reference TRBV2 and TRBJ1-1, is EPEVTQTPSHQVTQMGQEVILRCVPISNHLYFYWYRQILGQKVEFLVSFYNNEISEKSEIFDDQFSVERPDGSNFTLKIRSTKLEDSAMYFCASSGQRVGTEAFFGQGTRLTVV.

This chain uses TRBV6-2 or TRBV6-3 with TRBJ2-5; 9 bases fit TRBD2. V was pared by 6 bases and J by 4 bases, with 9 bases of the junction left unmatched. This CDR3 contains 15 residues. Looked up from germline, CDR1 is MNHEY and CDR2 is SVGEGT. In nucleotides, the CDR3 is TGTGCCAGCAGCAGAATAGCGGGAGTCAGAGAGACCCAGTACTTC. Encoded protein: CASSRIAGVRETQYF.

The CDR3 reads CASSPSSGRGNEQFF. The CDR3 coding sequence is TGTGCCAGCTCACCATCTAGCGGGAGAGGCAATGAGCAGTTCTTC. This chain uses TRBV18 with TRBJ2-1; TRBD2 matches 10 bases. The CDR3 runs to 15 residues. Losses at the gene ends were 2 bases for V and 6 bases for J; bases not matched to a gene: 4. Germline-derived CDR1 and CDR2 are KGHSH and LQKENI.

The chain recombines TRBV28 with TRBJ2-3; D not certain. V was shortened by 1 base and J by 3 bases, with 11 bases between the two germline ends. The germline CDR1 and CDR2 sequences are MDHEN and SYDVKM. CDR3 length: 15 residues. This CDR3 reads CASSLSAQSTDTQYF. The CDR3 DNA reads as TGTGCCAGCAGTTTATCGGCACAGTCAACAGATACGCAGTATTTT. The variable domain in full, completed from reference TRBV28 and TRBJ2-3, reads DVKVTQSSRYLVKRTGEKVFLECVQDMDHENMFWYRQDPGLGLRLIYFSYDVKMKEKGDIPEGYSVSREKKERFSLILESASTNQTSMYLCASSLSAQSTDTQYFGPGTRLTVL.

J is TRBJ1-2 and V is TRBV14, with 9 bases identical to TRBD1. This CDR3 has 15 residues. Germline V gene sequence: CDR1 SGHDN, CDR2 FVKESK. V gave up 3 bases and J gave up 3 bases; unmatched junction bases: 5. The CDR3 sequence is CASSHRDRVHYGYTF. Here the CDR3 DNA reads TGTGCCAGCAGCCACCGGGACAGGGTACACTATGGCTACACCTTC.